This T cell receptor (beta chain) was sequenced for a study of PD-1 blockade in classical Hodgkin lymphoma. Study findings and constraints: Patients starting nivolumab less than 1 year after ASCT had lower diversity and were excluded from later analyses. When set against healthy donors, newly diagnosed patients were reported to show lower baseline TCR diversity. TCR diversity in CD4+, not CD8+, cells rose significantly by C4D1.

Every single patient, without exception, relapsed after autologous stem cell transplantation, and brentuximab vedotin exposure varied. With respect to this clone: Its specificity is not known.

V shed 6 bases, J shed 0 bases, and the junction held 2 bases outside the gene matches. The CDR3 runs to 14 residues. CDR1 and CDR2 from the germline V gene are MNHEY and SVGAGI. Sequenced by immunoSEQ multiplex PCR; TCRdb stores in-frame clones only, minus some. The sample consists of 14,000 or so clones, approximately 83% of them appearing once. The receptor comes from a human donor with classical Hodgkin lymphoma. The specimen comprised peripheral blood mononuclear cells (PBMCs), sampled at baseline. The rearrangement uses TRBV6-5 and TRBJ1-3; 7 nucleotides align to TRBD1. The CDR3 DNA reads TGTGCCAGCAGGGGACAGTCCTCTGGAAACACCATATATTTT. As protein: CASRGQSSGNTIYF.